This TCR beta chain was documented in a study of cytotoxic CD8 clonotypes in ibrutinib-treated CLL (dated by TCRdb to the early 2020s). Background on the whole study: The cohort had about a dozen relapsed/refractory and more than 14 treatment-naive patients; some 17 were IGHV unmutated. Responses were partial in roughly 25 patients and complete in 2; after median 68 months follow-up, around 14 stayed in remission and about twelve progressed. Response samples were obtained after a median of approximately twelve months of treatment, with a range of about 6 to 36 months. An average of roughly 250,000 productive templates and some 99,000 productive rearrangements was obtained per sample. Of the approximately 87 people in the trial, some 28 had longitudinal samples available. Cryopreserved peripheral blood mononuclear cells were collected before treatment, at response, and at either disease progression or sustained remission. Every sample from remission and from progressive disease was obtained while the patients were still on ibrutinib.

The goal of deep resolution MiSeq sequencing was a depth between 1 in 1 million and 1 in 200,000 T cells, and coverage averaged 10x per clonotype. TCR beta libraries were generated with the immunoSEQ hsTCRB Kit. Per the original workflow: The data were analyzed with ImmunoSEQ Analyzer and ImmunoSEQ Data Assistant, and V, D and J gene assignments followed IMGT definitions. Clonality, which ranges from 0 to 1, was calculated as one minus the normalized Shannon entropy of productive rearrangement frequencies. Only overrepresented clonotypes making up at least 0.05% of the repertoire of each patient were included in the public clonotype analysis. Some 13 repertoires from age-matched healthy donors, obtained from immuneACCESS, served as clonality controls. In its TCRdb copy, this immuneACCESS table keeps in-frame sequences only and misses some clones. Where compared with another copy, unresolved V genes explain less than half of these, and the others have no known cause. V and J calls plus clone size are reproduced from that table; the DNA served to infer D and trimming. The sample has about 160,000 clones on record, roughly 77% of them singletons. 2% to 2.5% of the sample lies in the top ten.

CDR1 ENHRY and CDR2 SYGVKD were looked up in the germline V gene. Including the terminal cysteine and phenylalanine, the CDR3 comprises 14 residues. The kept DNA is CDR3 alone, 42 bases in frame from the first base. The label giving this sample's time point can be read as: about a year on ibrutinib. Roughly 1.8 micrograms of genomic DNA were extracted from cryopreserved PBMCs for TCR beta library preparation. Longitudinal blood samples from CLL patients on ibrutinib monotherapy were analyzed using high-throughput TCR beta sequencing. The patients took part in an open-label, single-center phase 2 trial of ibrutinib monotherapy. Worth noting for this clone: What antigen it recognizes has not been identified. Base-call qualities are not available, and no considerably larger clone is one nucleotide away.

Points the paper makes about the study in general: Baseline clonality exceeded that of age-matched healthy donors and correlated strongly with circulating CD8+ T-cell counts. Public clonotypes were rare and either shrank or stayed stable during treatment, and the rise in clonality at ibrutinib response reflected expansion of private clonotypes. Sampling times were not matched between patients in sustained remission and patients whose disease was progressing, and lymph node repertoires were not examined. An increase in clonality was observed at ibrutinib response, with clonality remaining stable during sustained remission and falling back toward baseline at progression.

This clonotype was obtained from a human donor with chronic lymphocytic leukemia. The starting material was PBMCs, obtained after 12 months of ibrutinib treatment. The chain uses TRBV10-3 and TRBJ1-3, with TRBD1 tentatively as D gene (6 bases match). The nucleotide sequence is TGTGCATCAGGAGGGGGGGCCTCTGGAAACACCATATATTTT. Its protein reads: CASGGGASGNTIYF.